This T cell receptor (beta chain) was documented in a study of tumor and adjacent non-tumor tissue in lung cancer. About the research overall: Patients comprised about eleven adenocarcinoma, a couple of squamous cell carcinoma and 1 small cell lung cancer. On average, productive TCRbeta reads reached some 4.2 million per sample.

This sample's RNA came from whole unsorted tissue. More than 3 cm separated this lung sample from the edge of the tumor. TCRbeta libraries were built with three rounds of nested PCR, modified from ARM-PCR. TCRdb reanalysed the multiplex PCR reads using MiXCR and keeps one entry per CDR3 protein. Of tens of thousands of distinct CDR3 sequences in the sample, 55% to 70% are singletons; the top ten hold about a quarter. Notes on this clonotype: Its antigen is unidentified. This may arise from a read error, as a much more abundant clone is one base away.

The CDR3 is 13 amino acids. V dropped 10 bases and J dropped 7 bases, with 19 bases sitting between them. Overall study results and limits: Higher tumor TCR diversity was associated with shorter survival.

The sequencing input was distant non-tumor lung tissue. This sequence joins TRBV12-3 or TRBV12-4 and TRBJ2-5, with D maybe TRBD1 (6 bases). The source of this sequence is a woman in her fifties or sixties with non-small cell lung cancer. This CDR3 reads CANSQTGWGTQYF. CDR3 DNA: TGTGCCAACAGCCAGACAGGATGGGGGACCCAGTACTTC.